This T cell receptor (beta chain) comes out of a study of PD-1 blockade in classical Hodgkin lymphoma. Study in general: Nivolumab was given intravenously to patients at 3 mg/kg every 2 weeks.

Per germline, CDR1 SGDLS and CDR2 YYNGEE. V was pared by 0 bases and J by 0 bases, with 7 bases between. The length of the CDR3 is 15 residues. Assay used: immunoSEQ multiplex PCR; TCRdb lists only in-frame clones, some missing. The sample contains under 80,000 clones, 71% of which appear only once. The study, taken as a whole, reports: While CD8+ TCR diversity did not rise significantly by C4D1, CD4+ TCR diversity did. Newly diagnosed patients were reported to start with lower TCR diversity than healthy donors. Patients with an early start, nivolumab under 1 year after ASCT, were excluded.

Patients all relapsed after autologous stem cell transplantation, and there was variation in brentuximab vedotin exposure. Comment on this clone: The antigen remains unidentified.

The sample consisted of peripheral blood mononuclear cells (PBMCs), taken before the second cycle of nivolumab. This clonotype was obtained from a human donor with classical Hodgkin lymphoma. This chain joins TRBV9 and TRBJ2-1; perhaps D is TRBD1 or TRBD2 (5 bases each). CDR3 region: CASSVGGASYNEQFF. For the CDR3, the DNA is TGTGCCAGCAGCGTAGGAGGGGCCTCCTACAATGAGCAGTTCTTC.